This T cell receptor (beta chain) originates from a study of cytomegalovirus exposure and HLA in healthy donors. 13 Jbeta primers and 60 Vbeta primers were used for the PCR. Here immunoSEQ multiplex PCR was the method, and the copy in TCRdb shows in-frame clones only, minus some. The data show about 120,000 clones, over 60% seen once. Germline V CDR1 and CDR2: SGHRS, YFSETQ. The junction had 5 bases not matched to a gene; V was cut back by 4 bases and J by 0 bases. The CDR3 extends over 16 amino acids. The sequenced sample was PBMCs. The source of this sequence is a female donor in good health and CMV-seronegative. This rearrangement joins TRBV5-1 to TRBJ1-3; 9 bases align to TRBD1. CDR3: CASSPADRGSGNTIYF. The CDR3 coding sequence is TGCGCCAGCAGCCCGGCGGACAGGGGCTCTGGAAACACCATATATTTT.